This T cell receptor beta chain was captured in a study of shared clonotypes between healthy human individuals. The protocol was immunoSEQ multiplex PCR, while the TCRdb copy is restricted to in-frame clones and leaves out a portion. Of more than 850,000 clones detected, about 80% appear once; the ten largest clones hold more than 0.5%. Germline CDR1 and CDR2: SNHLY and FYNNEI. The CDR3 is made up of 16 amino acids. V lost 7 bases and J 3 bases, leaving 18 bases between the germline ends. This clone was recorded once. V gene TRBV2 combines with J gene TRBJ2-2; a weak D match, TRBD1 (6 bases). This receptor was identified in a man in his late teens or twenties in good health. Some clones in this sample may be carry-over from other donors' samples. Sequenced input: memory CD4+ T cells from PBMCs. Subset indicated: CD45RA-negative fraction. Written as DNA, the CDR3 is TGTGCCAGCAAGGGGGATTGGGGTGGTGACACCGGGGAGCTGTTTTTT. Protein: CASKGDWGGDTGELFF.